The text below deals with one TCR beta chain. Its antigen is currently unknown. Distinct nucleotide sequences in the sample also encode this CDR3. V gave up 0 bases and J gave up 1 base, with 5 bases separating them. CDR1 and CDR2 from the germline V gene are SGHNT and YYREEE (reference sequence). The CDR3 length is 14 residues. The source of the sample is a study of cytomegalovirus exposure and HLA in healthy donors. Study in general: The early release's HLA-typed donors yielded some 85 million unique TCRs.

Amplification used 60 Vbeta primers and 13 Jbeta primers. The data were produced by immunoSEQ multiplex PCR, yet TCRdb's version contains in-frame clones alone and is incomplete. The data show more than 150,000 clones, around 80% seen once. Study-wide points: Most of the CMV-associated TCR beta chains (in a later analysis) appeared to be HLA-restricted. Some segments of the V type, notably TRBV6-2 and TRBV6-3, were excluded as indistinguishable.

The chain uses TRBV5-4 and TRBJ1-5; unclear D gene. Sequencing used PBMCs. The sequence was collected from a woman between 18 and 30 years old in good health and CMV-seronegative. This CDR3 reads CASSLGGSNQPQHF. The CDR3 DNA reads TGTGCCAGCAGCTTGGGAGGGAGCAATCAGCCCCAGCATTTT.